A selection of T cell receptor beta chains follows, all from one sample in a study of blood T cell repertoires in COVID-19. Generated by immunoSEQ multiplex PCR, the TCRdb table keeps only in-frame clones and is missing some. The data hold around 42,000 clones, with around 87% observed a single time. Sequencing was done on a sample of peripheral blood. These receptors all stem from a man aged 25 to 40 with active or convalescent COVID-19. The CDR3 runs from the conserved cysteine through the conserved F or W. The D gene is left open where the match is weak. Size values are once, few and many counts, or a class for expanded clones, and some rows have none.

clone_size cdr3_length j_call d_call v_call cdr3_aa cdr3_nt
NA 13 TRBJ1-2 TRBD1 TRBV12-3/TRBV12-4 CASSTGTGLSYTF TGTGCCAGCAGTACAGGGACAGGGTTGAGTTACACCTTC
NA 15 TRBJ1-1 TRBD1 TRBV18 CASSPTGDLNTEAFF TGTGCCAGCTCACCTACAGGGGACCTGAACACTGAAGCTTTCTTT
NA 13 TRBJ2-2 NA TRBV7-2 CASSLGRTGELFF TGTGCCAGCAGCTTAGGCCGGACCGGGGAGCTGTTTTTT
NA 14 TRBJ1-2 NA TRBV7-9 CASSPDRDYYGYTF TGTGCCAGCAGCCCAGACAGAGACTACTATGGCTACACCTTC
NA 14 TRBJ1-3 NA TRBV5-4 CASSLGTTGNTIYF TGTGCCAGCAGCTTGGGAACAACTGGAAACACCATATATTTT
NA 15 TRBJ2-5 TRBD1 TRBV11-1 CASSLTGQGFQTQYF TGTGCCAGCAGCTTAACAGGACAGGGGTTTCAGACCCAGTACTTC
NA 14 TRBJ2-5 NA TRBV18 CASSPLSAQETQYF TGTGCCAGCTCACCATTGAGTGCCCAAGAGACCCAGTACTTC
NA 17 TRBJ2-3 TRBD2 TRBV5-1 CASSLYGRALGGDTQYF TGCGCCAGCAGCTTGTACGGGAGGGCCCTCGGTGGAGATACGCAGTATTTT
NA 13 TRBJ2-1 TRBD2 TRBV29-1 CSVRGLAGNEQFF TGCAGCGTTCGGGGACTAGCGGGCAATGAGCAGTTCTTC
once 14 TRBJ1-2 NA TRBV30 CAWLPGHLTGGYTF TGTGCCTGGCTCCCGGGACACCTTACCGGTGGCTACACCTTC
NA 14 TRBJ2-3 TRBD2 TRBV4-3 CASSSGTNTDTQYF TGCGCCAGCAGCTCCGGGACTAACACAGATACGCAGTATTTT
NA 19 TRBJ1-6 NA TRBV9 CASSVDGGRPTDYNSPLHF TGTGCCAGCAGCGTAGATGGAGGGAGACCTACTGACTATAATTCACCCCTCCACTTT
NA 15 TRBJ1-2 NA TRBV27 CASRRYTGQGYGYTF TGTGCCAGCAGACGCTATACAGGGCAGGGCTATGGCTACACCTTC
NA 12 TRBJ1-1 NA TRBV12-3/TRBV12-4 CASSVRGIRAFF TGTGCCAGCAGTGTACGCGGGATTAGAGCTTTCTTT
NA 15 TRBJ2-3 NA TRBV2 CASRPGWGGADTQYF TGTGCCAGCAGACCCGGGTGGGGCGGTGCAGATACGCAGTATTTT
NA 14 TRBJ2-5 NA TRBV19 CASSKTDGVETQYF TGTGCCAGTAGTAAGACAGACGGAGTTGAGACCCAGTACTTC
NA 14 TRBJ1-4 NA TRBV5-6 CASSLVAVNEKLFF TGTGCCAGCAGCTTGGTGGCAGTTAATGAAAAACTGTTTTTT
NA 11 TRBJ1-1 NA TRBV12-3/TRBV12-4 CASRAVTEAFF TGTGCCAGCAGGGCGGTCACTGAAGCTTTCTTT
NA 13 TRBJ1-2 NA TRBV14 CASSQDINYGYTF TGTGCCAGCAGCCAAGACATTAACTATGGCTACACCTTC
NA 14 TRBJ1-1 NA TRBV5-6 CASSLVEGHTEAFF TGTGCCAGCAGCTTGGTGGAGGGACACACTGAAGCTTTCTTT
NA 13 TRBJ1-1 NA TRBV10-1 CASSFGQNTEAFF TGCGCCAGCAGTTTTGGACAGAACACTGAAGCTTTCTTT
NA 15 TRBJ2-1 TRBD2 TRBV24-1 CATKPSSGVNNEQFF TGTGCCACCAAACCTTCTAGCGGGGTAAACAATGAGCAGTTCTTC